The 29 T cell receptor beta chains below all came from one sample that was sequenced in a study of T cells in Graves' hyperthyroidism and ophthalmopathy. Researchers amplified the TCR beta CDR3 regions from RNA transcripts. An initial round of RT-PCR targeting the TCR CDR3 relied on the HTBI primer set. TCRdb reprocessed the multiplex PCR reads via MiXCR and lists one record per CDR3 protein. This sample yields 400,000 to 550,000 distinct CDR3 sequences, of which roughly 25% are seen a single time; approximately 10% belongs to the top ten. Sample: blood. The origin of the receptors is a woman between 25 and 40 years old with Graves' ophthalmopathy.

J is TRBJ2-6 and V is TRBV24-1; D is unresolved. V shed 4 bases and J shed 2 bases, with 8 bases lying between them. CDR1 is KGHDR and CDR2 is SFDVKD in the germline V gene. This CDR3 has 15 residues. The CDR3 sequence is CATSEVRAGANVLTF. Here the CDR3 DNA reads TGTGCCACCAGTGAGGTTCGGGCTGGGGCCAACGTCCTGACTTTC.

This clonotype was counted only a few times. The chain is built from TRBV11-3 and TRBJ2-7, with 9 positions matching TRBD1. Germline CDR1 reads SGHNT; CDR2 reads YENEEA. J was trimmed by 3 bases and V by 1 base; bases with no gene match: 7. This CDR3 has 16 residues. CDR3 in DNA: TGTGCCAGCAGCTTAGTCGGGACAGGGAGCCTCTACGAGCAGTACTTC. This sequence encodes CASSLVGTGSLYEQYF.

There are many counts of this clonotype. The chain links TRBV6-2 or TRBV6-3 to TRBJ2-7; 11 positions agree with TRBD1. This CDR3 spans 15 amino acids. Germline CDR1 reads MNHEY; CDR2 reads SVGEGT. The V segment lost 0 bases and the J segment 7 bases; nucleotides outside the gene matches: 5. The CDR3 DNA follows: TGTGCCAGCAGTTACTCGGACAGGGGGCCGAGGGAGCAGTACTTC. Its translation: CASSYSDRGPREQYF.

This clonotype was counted many times. The J gene is TRBJ1-6, the V gene TRBV15; perhaps TRBD1 as D (5 bases). Germline loops: CDR1 LNHNV, CDR2 YYDKDF (reference sequence). V lost 0 bases and J lost 7, with 10 bases in between. This CDR3 region has 15 residues. The CDR3 nucleotides are TGTGCCACCAGCAGAGATAGCAAGGGGAATTCACCCCTCCACTTT. Its protein product is CATSRDSKGNSPLHF.

About this clonotype itself: A much larger clone lies one base from this, so it may be a read error. The V call is TRBV28, the J call TRBJ1-1; no clear D. The CDR3 runs 12 residues. CDR1 is MDHEN and CDR2 is SYDVKM in the germline V gene. The CDR3 nucleotides are TGTGCCAGCGGGCAAACGAACACTGAAACTTTCTTT. The encoded protein is CASGQTNTETFF.

This rearrangement joins TRBV27 to TRBJ2-7; TRBD1 agrees at 7 bases. The CDR3 sequence is 15 residues long. Germline loops: CDR1 MNHEY, CDR2 SMNVEV (reference sequence). Unmatched junction bases numbered 11, after V lost 5 bases and J lost 4 bases. The CDR3 nucleotides are TGTGCCAGCAGTCCGAACAGGGGTTTGAAATACGAGCAGTACTTC. Translation: CASSPNRGLKYEQYF.

In its sample, this clonotype was seen many times. The chain is built from TRBV20-1 and TRBJ2-5, with 12 bases lining up with TRBD1. There are 18 residues in the CDR3. V was clipped by 2 bases and J by 5 bases; unmatched bases: 15. From germline, CDR1 is DFQATT and CDR2 SNEGSKA (reference sequence). The CDR3 DNA sequence: TGCAGTGCTAGACGGGGGACAGGGGGCTTAGTTTCGCGGGAGACCCAGTACTTC. It specifies CSARRGTGGLVSRETQYF.

With regard to this clonotype: A much larger clone differs from this one at a single base, so this may be a read error. No conserved phenylalanine or tryptophan ends this CDR3, so it is likely a read error. V is TRBV5-1 and J is TRBJ2-7; 7 positions match TRBD1. V shed 5 bases, J shed 5 bases, and the junction held 7 bases outside the gene matches. The CDR3 is 13 residues long. CDR1 and CDR2 from the germline V gene are SGHRS and YFSETQ. CDR3 coding DNA: TGCGCCAGCAGTGAGACAGGGTCCCACGAGCAGTACTTG. Translating gives CASSETGSHEQYL.

This clonotype was counted ten times or more. The V gene is TRBV6-1, the J gene TRBJ1-4; no reliable D call. The CDR3 consists of 14 residues. Germline V gene lookup returns CDR1 MNHNS and CDR2 SASEGT. Trimming took 6 bases from V and 5 from J, leaving 13 bases between them. CDR3 in amino acids: CASRLGGGNEKLFF. CDR3 in DNA: TGTGCCAGCAGGTTGGGAGGTGGGAATGAAAAACTGTTTTTT.

The chain recombines TRBV4-3 with TRBJ1-5, with TRBD1 matching over 11 bases. J was trimmed by 0 bases and V by 4 bases; bases with no gene match: 8. The germline V gene has CDR1 LGHNA and CDR2 YSLEER. The CDR3 is made up of 18 amino acids. The CDR3 coding sequence is TGCGCCAGCAGCCCAGGGACAGGGGGGGATTATAGCAATCAGCCCCAGCATTTT. This translates into CASSPGTGGDYSNQPQHF.

The chain couples TRBV3-1 to TRBJ1-1; no clear D. The ends were cut back, 3 bases at V and 0 bases at J, with 8 bases in the middle. Per the germline V gene, CDR1 is LGHDT and CDR2 is YNNKEL (reference sequence). The CDR3 has 14 residues. CDR3 amino acids: CASSHNLMNTEAFF. The DNA of the CDR3 is TGTGCCAGCAGCCATAACCTCATGAACACTGAAGCTTTCTTT.

The chain carries TRBV12-3 or TRBV12-4 and TRBJ1-5; D ambiguous. With 8 bases removed from V and 6 bases from J, the gap between germline ends came to 14 bases. CDR3 length equals 13 residues. The chain's CDR3 is CASAAVRVQPQHF. The CDR3 DNA follows: TGTGCCAGCGCGGCGGTGAGGGTTCAGCCCCAGCATTTT.

Notes on this clonotype: Just one base apart from a much larger clone, this may be a read error. The chain joins TRBV6-5 to TRBJ2-7; D possibly corresponds to TRBD1 (5 bases). Germline CDR1 MNHEY, CDR2 SVGAGI. The CDR3 is made up of 15 amino acids. The CDR3 DNA follows: TGTGCCAGCAGTTACTCGAACAGGCACTCCTACGAGCAGTGCTTC. Amino acid sequence: CASSYSNRHSYEQCF.

This clonotype was detected ten times or more. V is TRBV6-1 and J is TRBJ2-5; no definite D call. Looked up from germline, CDR1 is MNHNS and CDR2 is SASEGT. The CDR3 spans 15 residues. With 1 base removed from V and 3 bases from J, the gap between germline ends came to 12 bases. As DNA, the CDR3 is TGTGCCAGCAGTGAAGACCCCACCCCCAAAGAGACCCAGTACTTC. This codes for CASSEDPTPKETQYF.

The chain employs TRBV27 and TRBJ2-7; 8 nucleotides match TRBD2. The germline gives CDR1 MNHEY, CDR2 SMNVEV (reference sequence). The V segment lost 8 bases and the J segment 0 bases; nucleotides outside the gene matches: 9. This CDR3 is built from 15 residues. CDR3 nucleotide sequence: TGTGCCAGCGCTCTTGCGGGGGGAAGCTCCTACGAGCAGTACTTC. As protein: CASALAGGSSYEQYF.

This clonotype was detected a few times. The rearrangement uses TRBV7-9 and TRBJ2-7; possibly TRBD2 for D (5 bases). V shed 1 base and J shed 6 bases, with 13 bases lying between them. This CDR3 is 14 amino acids long. Germline values: CDR1 SEHNR, CDR2 FQNEAQ (reference sequence). CDR3 nucleotides: TGTGCCAGCAGCTTAGGTGGCGCCAGCGGCGAGCAGTACTTC. Encoded protein: CASSLGGASGEQYF.

The chain combines TRBV18 with TRBJ2-7; tentatively, D is TRBD1 (6 bases). This CDR3 has 14 amino acids. V lost 6 bases, J lost 6 bases, and 18 bases lay in between. Germline lookup yields CDR1 KGHSH and CDR2 LQKENI. CDR3 amino acids: CASSPRGALVEQYF. DNA of the CDR3: TGTGCCAGCTCCCCCAGGGGCGCTTTGGTCGAGCAGTACTTC.

This clonotype was counted ten times or more. The genes are TRBV6-2 or TRBV6-3 and TRBJ2-2; TRBD2 agrees at 10 bases. CDR3 length: 18 amino acids. The J segment lost 5 bases and the V segment lost 5 bases, leaving 14 bases of the junction unmatched. Germline assignment: CDR1 MNHEY and CDR2 SVGEGT. CDR3 sequence: CASSRGPRLAGETGELFF. The CDR3 nucleotides read TGTGCCAGCAGTAGGGGCCCCCGCCTAGCGGGGGAAACCGGGGAGCTGTTTTTT.

This clonotype has just one count. V is TRBV12-3 or TRBV12-4 and J is TRBJ2-5; tentatively, D is TRBD2 (7 bases). This CDR3 comprises 15 residues. Deletions cut 4 bases from V and 5 bases from J, with 17 bases between. In DNA, the CDR3 is TGTGCCAGCAGTTCTCCACATCCGGGGGGCGAGACCCAGTACTTC. Protein sequence: CASSSPHPGGETQYF.

This clonotype was observed many times. The chain combines TRBV10-3 with TRBJ1-5; D is unclear. Germline CDR1 and CDR2: ENHRY and SYGVKD. The CDR3 contains 13 residues. Trimming pared 4 bases from V and 4 bases from J, leaving 8 bases between. CDR3 loop: CAISGASNQPQHF. The CDR3 region has the DNA TGTGCCATCAGTGGGGCCTCTAATCAGCCCCAGCATTTT.

The genes are TRBV20-1 and TRBJ2-7; 7 bases map to TRBD1. The CDR3 loop spans 13 amino acids. V lost 6 bases and J lost 3; bases outside the gene matches: 8. CDR1 and CDR2 (germline): DFQATT, SNEGSKA (reference sequence). The CDR3 DNA is TGCAGTGCCTCCGGGACAGAGGTCTACGAGCAGTACTTC. This gives the protein CSASGTEVYEQYF.

This clonotype has just a few counts. The chain employs TRBV28 and TRBJ1-1, with 9 bases fitting TRBD1. Losses at the gene ends were 4 bases for V and 4 bases for J; bases not matched to a gene: 7. CDR3 size: 15 residues. Germline V CDR1 and CDR2: MDHEN, SYDVKM. CDR3 loop: CASSSHRGRGTEAFF. CDR3 DNA sequence: TGTGCCAGCAGTTCGCACAGGGGGCGAGGCACTGAAGCTTTCTTT.

In this sample, this clonotype turned up many times. The chain couples TRBV7-8 to TRBJ1-2; possible D gene TRBD1, 6 bases. V was shortened by 2 bases and J by 3 bases, with 10 bases between the two germline ends. CDR3 length: 14 residues. CDR1 is SGHVS, CDR2 FQNEAQ, per germline. CDR3 nucleotide sequence: TGTGCCAGCAGCTTAAATGCAGGGGACTATGGCTACACCTTC. The encoded protein is CASSLNAGDYGYTF.

This clonotype was counted ten times or more. A read error may produce the germline difference seen at one junction end. This chain links TRBV6-1 with TRBJ2-7, with 8 bases matching TRBD2. Per germline, CDR1 MNHNS and CDR2 SASEGT. The CDR3 is made up of 14 amino acids. CDR3 protein: CDHRGGPHRTEQYF. The CDR3 DNA sequence: TGCGACCACCGGGGGGGCCCACATAGAACTGAGCAGTACTTC.

There are many counts of this clonotype. The V and J genes are TRBV28 and TRBJ1-1; tentatively, D is TRBD1 (6 bases). V was trimmed by 8 bases and J by 1 base, leaving 8 bases between them. The CDR3 has 12 amino acids. Germline CDR1 reads MDHEN; CDR2 reads SYDVKM. The CDR3 sequence: CASGQPNTEAFF. The CDR3 bases are TGTGCCAGCGGACAGCCGAACACTGAAGCTTTCTTT.

This clonotype has ten or more counts. The V call is TRBV28, the J call TRBJ2-2, with 13 positions matching TRBD2. The CDR3 is 19 amino acids. The V gene's germline CDR1 is MDHEN and CDR2 SYDVKM. V lost 1 base, J lost 0 bases, and 5 bases stayed unmatched. CDR3 nucleotides: TGTGCCAGCAGTTTATTGTTCGGACTAGCGGGGGCGAACACCGGGGAGCTGTTTTTT. This sequence encodes CASSLLFGLAGANTGELFF.

Many counts were recorded for this clonotype. The chain combines TRBV10-3 with TRBJ1-2; a possible D gene is TRBD1 (6 bases). Trimming left V 5 bases short and J 2 bases short, with 15 bases between. Germline values: CDR1 ENHRY, CDR2 SYGVKD. The CDR3 spans 15 residues. The CDR3 sequence is CAISPGQLRNYGYTF. The CDR3 coding sequence is TGTGCCATCAGTCCAGGACAGTTGAGAAACTATGGCTACACCTTC.

This clonotype was seen many times. V gene TRBV12-3 or TRBV12-4 combines with J gene TRBJ1-1, with unresolved D. This CDR3 contains 11 residues. The V end lost 5 bases, the J end lost 7 bases, and 8 bases lay between the germline ends. The CDR3 here is CASSLTSEAFF. CDR3 in DNA: TGTGCCAGCAGTCTGACCAGTGAAGCTTTCTTT.

At least ten counts were recorded for this clonotype. The V call is TRBV15, the J call TRBJ2-2; D could derive from TRBD1 or TRBD2 (6 bases each). Germline assignment: CDR1 LNHNV and CDR2 YYDKDF (reference sequence). The CDR3 sequence is 16 residues long. The V end lost 1 base, the J end lost 3 bases, and 12 bases lay between the germline ends. The CDR3 bases are TGTGCCACCAGCAGAGGGGGGGCTAGCTACACCGGGGAGCTGTTTTTT. It codes for CATSRGGASYTGELFF.